These 20 T cell receptor beta chains originate from one sample sequenced in a study of blood T cells in healthy people across ages. Then a second PCR, running roughly 7 to 11 cycles, was carried out with a sample-barcoded 5' primer and a J-beta primer mix. TCRdb redid the calling of the 5' RACE reads with MiXCR, one entry per CDR3 protein. The profile shows under 800,000 distinct CDR3 sequences, about 40% of them singletons. The material sequenced was blood. The receptors here all came from a woman aged 60-70 years in good health.

This chain connects TRBV20-1 to TRBJ1-4, with D tentatively TRBD1 (6 bases). The CDR3 covers 15 residues. Germline values: CDR1 DFQATT, CDR2 SNEGSKA (reference sequence). Between the trimmed V and J ends, which lost 1 base and 1 base, there was a span of 10 bases. The CDR3, as DNA: TGCAGTGCTAGAGCAGGGGAAGGAACTAATGAAAAACTGTTTTTT. It encodes CSARAGEGTNEKLFF.

The chain has TRBV5-1 and TRBJ2-3; TRBD2 agrees at 13 bases. The V and J ends lost 2 bases and 1 base, in that order; junction bases with no gene match: 4. Germline values: CDR1 SGHRS, CDR2 YFSETQ. CDR3 length equals 17 residues. DNA for the CDR3: TGCGCCAGCAGCTTCACTAGCGGGGGGGCCCGCACAGATACGCAGTATTTT. Its protein product is CASSFTSGGARTDTQYF.

Points on this clonotype: The junction departs from germline at one end; a sequencing error may be responsible. The chain uses TRBV20-1 and TRBJ2-5, with 11 bases aligning to TRBD2. This CDR3 comprises 15 residues. The germline CDR1 and CDR2 sequences are DFQATT and SNEGSKA (reference sequence). CDR3 in amino acids: CSTRDQTSGAETQYF. CDR3 nucleotide sequence: TGCAGTACTAGAGATCAGACTAGCGGGGCGGAGACCCAGTACTTC.

This clonotype was seen a handful of times. This chain uses TRBV20-1 with TRBJ2-3; 10 positions agree with TRBD2. The CDR3 sequence is 14 residues long. CDR1 is DFQATT, CDR2 SNEGSKA, per germline (reference sequence). V lost 4 bases to trimming and J lost 4 bases; unmatched junction nucleotides: 5. The CDR3 region is CSATGTSVSDTQYF. The CDR3 nucleotides are TGCAGTGCTACCGGGACTAGCGTCTCAGATACGCAGTATTTT.

V gene TRBV18 combines with J gene TRBJ2-3; 9 nucleotides line up with TRBD2. In germline, CDR1 is KGHSH, CDR2 LQKENI. Unmatched junction bases numbered 3, after V lost 0 bases and J lost 2 bases. The CDR3 runs to 16 residues. CDR3 in amino acids: CASSPPAGGITDTQYF. CDR3 nucleotide sequence: TGTGCCAGCTCACCACCGGCGGGAGGGATCACAGATACGCAGTATTTT.

This clonotype was picked up many times. The chain links TRBV12-3 or TRBV12-4 to TRBJ2-3; 10 nucleotides line up with TRBD1. The CDR3 has 15 residues. Trimming removed 6 bases from V and 7 bases from J; junction bases left unmatched: 10. Here the CDR3 DNA reads TGTGCCAGCAGACCCCCCGGGACAGGGGCAAATACGCAGTATTTT. Residues: CASRPPGTGANTQYF.

This clonotype has a handful of counts. V usage is TRBV12-3 or TRBV12-4 and J usage is TRBJ2-7; D may match TRBD1 or TRBD2 (5 bases each). This CDR3 is 16 amino acids long. V shed 7 bases and J shed 7 bases, with 26 bases lying between them. In nucleotides, the CDR3 is TGTGCCAGCATTCACCCTGTGGGGGAAGAGTCATATGAGCAGTACTTC. This encodes CASIHPVGEESYEQYF.

This chain joins TRBV6-2 or TRBV6-3 and TRBJ2-2, with 9 bases matching TRBD1. The CDR3 covers 17 residues. From germline, CDR1 is MNHEY and CDR2 SVGEGT. Germline trimming cut 6 bases from V and 0 bases from J; bases unmatched to any gene: 8. The CDR3 region is CASRTGGNPPNTGELFF. The DNA of the CDR3 is TGTGCCAGCAGGACAGGGGGTAACCCCCCGAACACCGGGGAGCTGTTTTTT.

V and J are TRBV4-2 and TRBJ1-6, with no clear D. The CDR3 consists of 15 residues. Germline values: CDR1 LGHNA, CDR2 YNFKEQ. V was trimmed by 0 bases and J by 6 bases, leaving 9 bases between them. Here the CDR3 reads CASSQDRTGNSPLHF. The DNA of the CDR3 is TGTGCCAGCAGCCAAGATAGGACGGGTAATTCACCCCTCCACTTT.

CDR3 in amino acids: CASSSDLNSPLHF. Here the CDR3 DNA reads TGCGCCAGCAGCTCAGATCTGAATTCACCCCTCCACTTT. The chain employs TRBV5-1 and TRBJ1-6; D uncertain. Germline V CDR1 and CDR2: SGHRS, YFSETQ. The CDR3 spans 13 residues. Trimming shortened V by 3 bases and J by 7 bases, and 8 bases separated the two germline ends.

V gene TRBV6-4 combines with J gene TRBJ1-1, with 7 bases identical to TRBD1. The V gene's germline CDR1 is MRHNA and CDR2 SNTAGT. This CDR3 comprises 14 residues. V lost 7 bases, J lost 3 bases, and 8 bases stayed unmatched. The DNA of the CDR3 is TGTGCCAGCACCAGGAATACAGGGGACACTGAAGCTTTCTTT. Translating gives CASTRNTGDTEAFF.

In its sample, this clonotype was seen a few times. The V gene is TRBV9, the J gene TRBJ2-3; D uncertain. The CDR3 sequence is 13 residues long. Trimming took off 4 bases at V and 4 bases at J, with 10 bases between the two ends. Germline-derived CDR1 and CDR2 are SGDLS and YYNGEE. CDR3 DNA: TGTGCCAGCAGCCCCTTGCTGGCAGATACGCAGTATTTT. Encoded protein: CASSPLLADTQYF.

V is TRBV9 and J is TRBJ2-7; D perhaps matches TRBD1 (5 bases). Germline values: CDR1 SGDLS, CDR2 YYNGEE. CDR3 length: 13 residues. V lost 0 bases and J lost 7, with 11 bases in between. CDR3 amino acids: CASSVGGQGEQYF. CDR3 bases: TGTGCCAGCAGCGTAGGGGGTCAGGGTGAGCAGTACTTC.

This chain uses TRBV9 with TRBJ2-1; D gene unclear. The germline V and J ends were trimmed by 4 bases and 10 bases, with 18 bases remaining between them. The germline V gene encodes CDR1 SGDLS and CDR2 YYNGEE. The CDR3 extends over 14 amino acids. CDR3 sequence: CASSPNRLLPEQFF. DNA for the CDR3: TGTGCCAGCAGCCCGAATAGACTCCTCCCAGAGCAGTTCTTC.

This clonotype has a handful of counts. The chain couples TRBV10-3 to TRBJ1-1; 9 positions match TRBD1. The CDR3 consists of 14 residues. V was clipped by 2 bases and J by 8 bases; unmatched bases: 6. CDR1 is ENHRY and CDR2 is SYGVKD in the germline V gene. CDR3 loop: CAISERQGGWEAFF. CDR3 nucleotide sequence: TGTGCCATCAGTGAGAGACAGGGGGGGTGGGAAGCTTTCTTT.

This sequence joins TRBV4-1 and TRBJ2-3; 7 nucleotides align to TRBD2. This CDR3 is 14 amino acids long. CDR1 and CDR2 (germline): MGHRA, YSYEKL. V was pared by 5 bases and J by 5 bases, with 7 bases of the junction left unmatched. CDR3 loop: CASSSGGFGDTQYF. DNA of the CDR3: TGCGCCAGCAGCTCGGGAGGTTTTGGAGATACGCAGTATTTT.

The chain has TRBV6-1 and TRBJ1-6, with D perhaps TRBD1 (5 bases). Germline V gene data show CDR1 as MNHNS and CDR2 as SASEGT. Trimming left V 8 bases short and J 7 bases short, with 15 bases between. The CDR3 spans 14 residues. This CDR3 reads CASGWGGDNSPLHF. DNA for the CDR3: TGTGCCAGCGGCTGGGGGGGGGACAATTCACCCCTCCACTTT.

The table lists this clonotype with a few counts. V usage is TRBV7-2 and J usage is TRBJ2-1, with D possibly being TRBD1 (5 bases). Between the trimmed V and J ends, which lost 6 bases and 7 bases, there was a span of 13 bases. The CDR3 runs to 13 residues. Germline V gives CDR1 SGHTA, CDR2 FQGNSA. CDR3 in DNA: TGTGCCAGCAGTTACGCTCAGGGAAATGAGCAGTTCTTC. This codes for CASSYAQGNEQFF.

The chain couples TRBV5-6 to TRBJ2-1, with 9 bases aligning to TRBD2. The J call may be mistaken, given a closer DNA end match to TRBJ2-7. The CDR3 sequence is 17 residues long. CDR1 SGHDT and CDR2 YYEEEE come from the germline V gene. In nucleotides, the CDR3 is TGTGCCAGCAGCTTACGACCAGGAGCGGGGGGTGTTAATGAGCAGTACTTC. Its translation: CASSLRPGAGGVNEQYF.

The chain uses TRBV6-2 or TRBV6-3 and TRBJ2-4, with D possibly TRBD2 on 6 matching bases. The CDR3 is 14 amino acids. Germline assignment: CDR1 MNHEY and CDR2 SVGEGT. Trimming shortened V by 5 bases and J by 13 bases, and 21 bases separated the two germline ends. The CDR3 reads CASSSALALGEQYF. For the CDR3, the DNA is TGTGCCAGCAGTAGCGCACTAGCCTTAGGAGAGCAGTACTTC.